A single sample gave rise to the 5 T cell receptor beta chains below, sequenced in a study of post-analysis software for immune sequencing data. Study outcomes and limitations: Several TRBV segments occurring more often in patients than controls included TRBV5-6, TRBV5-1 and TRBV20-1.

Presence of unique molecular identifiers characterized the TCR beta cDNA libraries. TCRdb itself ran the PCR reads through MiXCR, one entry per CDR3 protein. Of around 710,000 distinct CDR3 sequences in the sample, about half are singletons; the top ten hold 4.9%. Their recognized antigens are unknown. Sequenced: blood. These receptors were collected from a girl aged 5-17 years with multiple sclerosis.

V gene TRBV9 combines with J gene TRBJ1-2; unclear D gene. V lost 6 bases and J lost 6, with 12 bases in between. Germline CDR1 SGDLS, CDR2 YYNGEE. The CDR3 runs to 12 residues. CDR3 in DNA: TGTGCCAGCAACCGTCGATCCGATGGCTACACCTTC. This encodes CASNRRSDGYTF.

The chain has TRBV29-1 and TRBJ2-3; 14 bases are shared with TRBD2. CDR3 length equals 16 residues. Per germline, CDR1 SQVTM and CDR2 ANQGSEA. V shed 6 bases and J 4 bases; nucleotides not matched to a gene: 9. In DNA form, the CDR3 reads TGCAGCGTCCTAAACCCGGGACTAGCGGGAGCAGATACGCAGTATTTT. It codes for CSVLNPGLAGADTQYF.

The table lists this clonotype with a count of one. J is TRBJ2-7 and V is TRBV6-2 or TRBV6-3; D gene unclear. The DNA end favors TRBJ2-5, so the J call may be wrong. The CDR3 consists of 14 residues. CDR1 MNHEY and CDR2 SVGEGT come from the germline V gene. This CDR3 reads CASSYSKFQETQYF. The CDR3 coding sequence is TGTGCCAGCAGTTACTCGAAGTTTCAGGAGACCCAGTACTTC.

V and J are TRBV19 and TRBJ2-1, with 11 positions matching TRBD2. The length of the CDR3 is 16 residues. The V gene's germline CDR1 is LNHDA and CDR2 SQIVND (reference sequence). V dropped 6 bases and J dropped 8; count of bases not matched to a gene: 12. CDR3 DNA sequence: TGTGCCAGTAGCCACCGCCGACTAGCGGGAAGCGATGAGCAGTTCTTC. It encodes CASSHRRLAGSDEQFF.

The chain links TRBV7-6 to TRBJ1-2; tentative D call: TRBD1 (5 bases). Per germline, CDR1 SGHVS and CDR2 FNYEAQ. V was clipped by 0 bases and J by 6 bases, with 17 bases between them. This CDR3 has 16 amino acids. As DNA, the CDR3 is TGTGCCAGCAGCTTAGCCGCTAGACAGAGTAGTGATGGCTACACCTTC. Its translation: CASSLAARQSSDGYTF.